These T cell receptor beta chains were read from a single sample in a study of blood T cell repertoires in COVID-19. The assay was immunoSEQ multiplex PCR, and TCRdb's table has in-frame clones only and misses some. Of about 370,000 clones in the sample, around nine tenths were seen once. The sequenced sample was PBMCs or T cells enriched from blood (not recorded which). These receptors all come from a woman aged 25 to 39 who had recovered from COVID-19. CDR3s include the opening cysteine and the closing phenylalanine or tryptophan. Fields, in order: J gene, D gene, V gene, clone size, CDR3 protein, CDR3 DNA. A D gene is named only where the DNA matches it firmly. The size entry is marked missing in some rows and otherwise reads once, few, many or a size class.

TRBJ1-5 | TRBD1 | TRBV5-6 | once | CASHTGGNNQPQHF | TGTGCCAGCCATACAGGGGGAAACAATCAGCCCCAGCATTTT
TRBJ1-1 | TRBD1 | TRBV7-9 | NA | CASSLGETGGTEAFF | TGTGCCAGCAGCTTAGGAGAGACAGGGGGGACTGAAGCTTTCTTT
TRBJ1-1 | NA | TRBV12-3/TRBV12-4 | NA | CASSWGPWTEAFF | TGTGCCAGCAGTTGGGGGCCCTGGACTGAAGCTTTCTTT
TRBJ1-1 | NA | TRBV3-1/TRBV3-2 | NA | CASSQGHPSMNTEAFF | TGTGCCAGCAGCCAGGGACATCCCTCCATGAACACTGAAGCTTTCTTT
TRBJ1-5 | TRBD1 | TRBV30 | NA | CAWKGQGDQPQHF | TGTGCCTGGAAGGGACAGGGGGATCAGCCCCAGCATTTT
TRBJ1-1 | NA | TRBV18 | NA | CASSPSMSNTEAFF | TGTGCCAGCTCACCATCGATGAGTAACACTGAAGCTTTCTTT
TRBJ2-7 | TRBD1 | TRBV4-1 | NA | CASSLDRNDYEQYF | TGCGCCAGCAGCCTGGACAGGAACGACTACGAGCAGTACTTC
TRBJ2-1 | NA | TRBV29-1 | once | CSVRGNEQFF | TGCAGCGTCCGAGGGAATGAGCAGTTCTTC
TRBJ2-7 | NA | TRBV5-4 | NA | CASSLDNSYEQYF | TGTGCCAGCAGCTTGGACAATTCCTACGAGCAGTACTTC
TRBJ2-7 | NA | TRBV3-1/TRBV3-2 | NA | CASSRGTANPYF | TGTGCCAGCAGCCGGGGGACTGCCAACCCGTACTTC
TRBJ1-2 | TRBD1 | TRBV10-1 | NA | CASSESVGQGDGYTF | TGCGCCAGCAGTGAGTCGGTAGGACAGGGTGATGGCTACACCTTC
TRBJ1-2 | NA | TRBV15 | NA | CATSRDRGHYGYTF | TGTGCCACCAGCAGAGATAGGGGCCACTATGGCTACACCTTC
TRBJ1-1 | TRBD1 | TRBV5-5 | NA | CASSPTGILNTEAFF | TGTGCCAGCAGCCCGACAGGGATTCTGAACACTGAAGCTTTCTTT
TRBJ1-5 | NA | TRBV28 | NA | CATLRDINQPQHF | TGTGCCACCCTACGGGACATCAATCAGCCCCAGCATTTT
TRBJ1-2 | NA | TRBV5-6 | NA | CASSPAIANGYTF | TGTGCCAGCAGCCCCGCCATCGCGAATGGCTACACCTTC
TRBJ2-3 | TRBD2 | TRBV5-1 | NA | CASIPLADSTDTQYF | TGCGCCAGCATCCCCCTAGCGGATAGCACAGATACGCAGTATTTT
TRBJ1-1 | NA | TRBV19 | NA | CATAGLNTEAFF | TGTGCCACTGCGGGCCTGAACACTGAAGCTTTCTTT
TRBJ2-3 | TRBD2 | TRBV6-1 | once | CASSETILAGRTDTQYF | TGTGCCAGCAGTGAAACCATACTAGCGGGGCGCACAGATACGCAGTATTTT
TRBJ2-1 | NA | TRBV24-1 | once | CATSVDSSYNEQFF | TGTGCCACCAGTGTAGACAGTTCCTACAATGAGCAGTTCTTC
TRBJ1-4 | TRBD1 | TRBV9 | NA | CASSAGTGGGWEKLFF | TGTGCCAGCAGCGCCGGGACAGGGGGAGGCTGGGAAAAACTGTTTTTT
TRBJ2-1 | TRBD2 | TRBV2 | NA | CASSEDWTSGSFLFF | TGTGCCAGCAGTGAGGATTGGACTAGCGGGAGCTTCCTGTTCTTC
TRBJ2-3 | NA | TRBV27 | NA | CASSPHYTDTQYF | TGTGCCAGCAGTCCCCACTACACAGATACGCAGTATTTT
TRBJ1-1 | NA | TRBV3-1/TRBV3-2 | NA | CASSQQGGTEAFF | TGTGCCAGCAGCCAACAGGGCGGCACTGAAGCTTTCTTT
TRBJ2-5 | NA | TRBV30 | NA | CAWSVGGRETQYF | TGTGCCTGGAGTGTAGGAGGGAGGGAGACCCAGTACTTC
TRBJ1-2 | NA | TRBV28 | NA | CASIRSGRYGYTF | TGTGCCAGCATTAGGTCAGGGCGCTATGGCTACACCTTC
TRBJ1-5 | TRBD1 | TRBV11-3 | NA | CASSTGVGQPQHF | TGTGCCAGCTCCACAGGGGTTGGACAGCCCCAGCATTTT
TRBJ2-5 | NA | TRBV3-1/TRBV3-2 | NA | CASSQEPGIGTQYF | TGTGCCAGCAGCCAAGAGCCGGGGATCGGGACCCAGTACTTC
TRBJ2-2 | TRBD1 | TRBV6-5 | NA | CASRQQGSGELFF | TGTGCCAGCAGGCAACAGGGGAGCGGGGAGCTGTTTTTT
TRBJ2-3 | TRBD1 | TRBV6-5 | NA | CASTPGQGLDTQYF | TGTGCCAGCACGCCGGGACAGGGCCTAGATACGCAGTATTTT
TRBJ2-6 | NA | TRBV11-1 | NA | CASSFVRGANVLTF | TGTGCCAGCAGCTTTGTTCGTGGGGCCAACGTCCTGACTTTC
TRBJ2-7 | NA | TRBV9 | NA | CASSVQAFSYEQYF | TGTGCCAGCAGCGTGCAGGCTTTCTCCTACGAGCAGTACTTC
TRBJ2-7 | NA | TRBV10-1 | NA | CASSESGLNPYEQYF | TGCGCCAGCAGTGAGTCGGGGCTGAATCCCTACGAGCAGTACTTC
TRBJ1-3 | NA | TRBV6-5 | NA | CASGLPIIIYF | TGTGCCAGCGGACTTCCAATAATTATATATTTT
TRBJ2-1 | TRBD2 | TRBV5-1 | NA | CASSLADSTSGIGEQFF | TGCGCCAGCAGCTTGGCCGACTCAACTAGCGGGATCGGCGAGCAGTTCTTC